This T cell receptor beta chain emerged from a study of CD8 T cells in Susac syndrome. The RNA input was about 0.5 to 1 ug, and it was reverse transcribed with random hexamers. One entry per CDR3 protein results from TCRdb running MiXCR on the immunoSEQ multiplex PCR reads. The sample holds fewer than 350,000 distinct CDR3 sequences, 65% to 90% seen once. Trimming removed 0 bases from V and 6 bases from J, with 13 bases in between. Germline V lookup: CDR1 SGHRS, CDR2 YFSETQ. This CDR3 is built from 14 residues. This clonotype was seen only a few times. The multiple sclerosis controls were treatment-naive patients affected by stable or active relapsing-remitting disease.

The chain links TRBV5-1 to TRBJ2-7, with D perhaps TRBD2 (6 bases). Sequencing used CD8+ T cells from PBMCs. This receptor was obtained from a human donor with multiple sclerosis. In nucleotides, the CDR3 is TGCGCCAGCAGCTTGGGTGGGGGGTATAGCGAGCAGTACTTC. The encoded protein is CASSLGGGYSEQYF. The whole variable domain, remainder taken from reference TRBV5-1 and TRBJ2-7, is KAGVTQTPRYLIKTRGQQVTLSCSPISGHRSVSWYQQTPGQGLQFLFEYFSETQRNKGNFPGRFSGRQFSNSRSEMNVSTLELGDSALYLCASSLGGGYSEQYFGPGTRLTVT.